Only one count was recorded for the clone carrying this TCR beta chain. A read error may produce the germline difference seen at one junction end. The study ran its PCR with 60 Vbeta and 13 Jbeta primers. Assay: immunoSEQ multiplex PCR; the TCRdb copy retains only in-frame clones and omits some. The data contain around 150,000 clones, roughly 85% of them singletons. This record belongs to a study of cytomegalovirus exposure and HLA in healthy donors. Background on the study: Ancestry clustering placed 70% to 85% of under 450 genotyped donors in the Caucasian-associated cluster.

Per germline, CDR1 SEHNR and CDR2 FQNEAQ (reference sequence). The CDR3 is 12 residues long. The material sequenced was PBMCs. The V gene is TRBV7-9, the J gene TRBJ1-1; D gene uncertain. This sequence originates from a male donor in good health and CMV-seronegative. The CDR3 sequence: CSSKPGDTEAFF. The CDR3 DNA sequence: TGTTCCAGCAAGCCCGGGGACACTGAAGCTTTCTTT. Together with reference TRBV7-9 and TRBJ1-1, the CDR3 gives the full variable domain: DTGVSQNPRHKITKRGQNVTFRCDPISEHNRLYWYRQTLGQGPEFLTYFQNEAQLEKSRLLSDRFSAERPKGSFSTLEIQRTEQGDSAMYLCSSKPGDTEAFFGQGTRLTVV.